This T cell receptor (beta chain) was captured in a study of T cell repertoires in cytomegalovirus infection. CDR3 length equals 15 residues. TCRdb redid the calling of the reads with MiXCR, one entry per CDR3 protein. The table records under 150,000 distinct CDR3 sequences, around 31% of them present only once. Regarding this clonotype: Its antigen is not identified. Mismatch with germline at one junction end may stem from a read error.

Sample: CD8+ T cells from cultured PBMCs, taken from culture after CMV antigen stimulation. The TCR was taken from a human donor in good health (CMV status not recorded). Some clones in this sample may be carry-over from other donors' samples. The chain combines TRBV12-3 or TRBV12-4 with TRBJ2-3; 12 nucleotides agree with TRBD1. The CDR3 coding sequence is TGTGCCAGCAGCTTAGGGACAGGGGGCGTGGATACGCAGTATTTT. Amino acids: CASSLGTGGVDTQYF.